Described below is a single T cell receptor beta chain sequence and its context. The target antigen is unknown. V lost 4 bases and J lost 4, with 16 bases in between. This CDR3 region has 15 residues. Germline assignment: CDR1 SGHAT and CDR2 FQNNGV. This record comes from a study of cytomegalovirus exposure and HLA in healthy donors. Findings and caveats of the study: Presence/absence analyses rested on an assumption that sequencing depth was roughly uniform across donors. Most TCR sequences proved rare, with some public TCRs found in many donors.

The PCR had 60 Vbeta and 13 Jbeta primers. Repertoires were generated with immunoSEQ multiplex PCR, while TCRdb's copy carries only in-frame clones and drops some. The table lists some 130,000 clones, approximately 82% of them singletons. Sequencing was performed on PBMCs. The chain uses TRBV11-2 and TRBJ1-2, with unresolved D. This clonotype was obtained from a female donor in good health and CMV-seronegative. This chain's CDR3 is CASSSRRPGIYGYTF. Here the CDR3 DNA reads TGTGCCAGCAGCTCCCGACGGCCGGGGATCTATGGCTACACCTTC.